This passage covers 25 T cell receptor beta chains from one sample sequenced in a study of human T cells and chemical hapten exposure. Each CDR3 protein gets one entry after TCRdb re-called the RACE reads with MiXCR. This table has roughly 100,000 distinct CDR3 sequences, roughly a tenth appearing once. The time point: pre-sensitization, week 0. Specified treatment: therapeutic diphenylcyclopropenone sensitization with weekly scalp DPC. This specimen consisted of whole blood, obtained in connection with sensitization to the hapten diphenylcyclopropenone (DPC). These receptors were obtained from a woman in her forties with alopecia areata. Some clones in this sample may be carry-over from other donors' samples.

Only a few counts were recorded for this clonotype. The chain has TRBV29-1 and TRBJ2-7; D may match TRBD1 or TRBD2 (5 bases each). The CDR3 has 12 residues. V lost 4 bases to trimming and J lost 6 bases, with 13 bases between them. Germline loops: CDR1 SQVTM, CDR2 ANQGSEA. DNA of the CDR3: TGCAGCGTTGGAGGGGCTCCTGGCGAGCAGTACTTC. Translation gives CSVGGAPGEQYF.

This CDR3 reads CASSLAPSRGGTDTQYF. The CDR3, as DNA: TGTGCCAGCAGCTTAGCCCCCTCGAGGGGGGGCACAGATACGCAGTATTTT. This chain links TRBV11-2 with TRBJ2-3, with D perhaps matching TRBD1 or TRBD2 (6 bases each). The CDR3 has 17 residues. Germline loops: CDR1 SGHAT, CDR2 FQNNGV. V lost 1 base and J lost 1, with 15 bases in between. Full variable domain (remainder filled in from reference TRBV11-2 and TRBJ2-3): EAGVAQSPRYKIIEKRQSVAFWCNPISGHATLYWYQQILGQGPKLLIQFQNNGVVDDSQLPKDRFSAERLKGVDSTLKIQPAKLEDSAVYLCASSLAPSRGGTDTQYFGPGTRLTVL.

This chain uses TRBV3-1 with TRBJ2-7; 11 nucleotides match TRBD2. CDR1 and CDR2 from the germline V gene are LGHDT and YNNKEL (reference sequence). There are 16 residues in the CDR3. V gave up 1 base and J gave up 0 bases; unmatched junction bases: 2. For the CDR3, the DNA is TGTGCCAGCAGCCAAGGGGGGACTAGCGGCTCCTACGAGCAGTACTTC. Its translation is CASSQGGTSGSYEQYF.

This clonotype occurred many times. The genes are TRBV20-1 and TRBJ1-2; D not certain. The CDR3 loop spans 14 amino acids. Germline V gene sequence: CDR1 DFQATT, CDR2 SNEGSKA (reference sequence). V lost 6 bases and J 4 bases, leaving 18 bases between the germline ends. CDR3 in DNA: TGCAGTGCCCTGACGGACGGGAGAGTCTATGGCTACACCTTC. Translated, it gives CSALTDGRVYGYTF.

In this sample, this clonotype turned up a few times. The V call is TRBV7-9, the J call TRBJ2-7; 8 bases map to TRBD1. Germline values: CDR1 SEHNR, CDR2 FQNEAQ (reference sequence). The CDR3 consists of 18 residues. V was clipped by 5 bases and J by 3 bases; unmatched bases: 18. The chain's CDR3 is CASSTDRTGSKGIYEQYF. In DNA, the CDR3 is TGTGCCAGCAGCACCGACCGGACAGGGTCCAAGGGGATCTACGAGCAGTACTTC.

The gene calls are TRBV23-1 and TRBJ1-5; the D is unclear. TRBV23-1 is an ORF, with its function uncertain. V lost 0 bases to trimming and J lost 1 base, with 10 bases between them. The CDR3 is 16 residues long. This CDR3 is CASSQSRGNSNQPQHF. The CDR3 nucleotides read TGCGCCAGCAGTCAATCACGGGGTAACAGCAATCAGCCCCAGCATTTT.

This clonotype has just a few counts. This chain links TRBV7-9 with TRBJ2-1, with 12 bases identical to TRBD2. The V gene end was trimmed by 4 bases and the J gene end by 2 bases; junction bases not matched to a gene: 3. The germline V gene has CDR1 SEHNR and CDR2 FQNEAQ (reference sequence). The CDR3 sequence is 16 residues long. CDR3 sequence: CASSSRTSGAYNEQFF. CDR3 in DNA: TGTGCCAGCAGCTCACGGACTAGCGGGGCCTACAATGAGCAGTTCTTC. The entire variable domain, with the rest obtained from reference TRBV7-9 and TRBJ2-1, is as follows: DTGVSQNPRHKITKRGQNVTFRCDPISEHNRLYWYRQTLGQGPEFLTYFQNEAQLEKSRLLSDRFSAERPKGSFSTLEIQRTEQGDSAMYLCASSSRTSGAYNEQFFGPGTRLTVL.

This clonotype was seen ten or more times. The chain uses TRBV20-1 and TRBJ2-5, with a tentative D call TRBD2 (6 bases). Trimming removed 0 bases from V and 5 bases from J, with 16 bases in between. Germline V gives CDR1 DFQATT, CDR2 SNEGSKA (reference sequence). CDR3 length: 15 residues. The CDR3 here is CSARDWEAGVETQYF. The CDR3 nucleotides read TGCAGTGCTAGAGATTGGGAGGCCGGGGTGGAGACCCAGTACTTC.

In this sample, this clonotype turned up many times. The J gene is TRBJ2-6, the V gene TRBV4-2; 7 bases line up with TRBD1. Germline V lookup: CDR1 LGHNA, CDR2 YNFKEQ. V trimming: 2 bases; J trimming: 0 bases; junction bases outside the gene matches: 13. This CDR3 spans 20 amino acids. CDR3 DNA sequence: TGTGCCAGCAGCCAAACCCTCCAGGCAGGGGGAAGCTCTGGGGCCAACGTCCTGACTTTC. It encodes CASSQTLQAGGSSGANVLTF.

V is TRBV11-3 and J is TRBJ2-3; the match to TRBD2 covers 8 bases. After removal of 4 bases from V and 3 bases from J, the junction contained 3 bases not matched to a gene. The CDR3 is made up of 14 amino acids. Germline CDR1 is SGHNT and CDR2 is YENEEA. CDR3 sequence: CASSSGGVTDTQYF. CDR3 DNA: TGTGCCAGCAGCTCCGGGGGGGTAACAGATACGCAGTATTTT.

The rearrangement joins TRBV12-3 or TRBV12-4 to TRBJ2-7; TRBD1 matches at 9 bases. The CDR3 has 14 residues. J lost 4 bases, V lost 3 bases, and 4 bases had no gene match. CDR3 bases: TGTGCCAGCAGTTTGGCGACAGGGGGGTACGAGCAGTACTTC. It encodes CASSLATGGYEQYF.

This clonotype was observed a few times. The chain combines TRBV7-2 with TRBJ2-1; weak D call: TRBD2 (5 bases). The germline gives CDR1 SGHTA, CDR2 FQGNSA. CDR3 size: 15 residues. Trimming shortened V by 1 base and J by 3 bases, and 10 bases separated the two germline ends. The CDR3 is CASSLVKGDYNEQFF. The CDR3 bases are TGTGCCAGCAGCTTAGTTAAGGGAGACTACAATGAGCAGTTCTTC.

This clonotype appeared a few times. The chain has TRBV5-1 and TRBJ1-2; no clear D. This CDR3 comprises 12 residues. Trimming removed 0 bases at V and 8 bases at J, with 8 bases between. The germline CDR1 and CDR2 sequences are SGHRS and YFSETQ. CDR3 DNA sequence: TGCGCCAGCAGCTTGGACAGAGAAGGCTACACCTTC. This codes for CASSLDREGYTF.

This clonotype was found a few times. This chain links TRBV6-4 with TRBJ1-2, with a weak D call TRBD1 (5 bases). The V end was cut by 8 bases, the J end by 3 bases, with 16 bases between. Germline CDR1 and CDR2: MRHNA and SNTAGT. The CDR3 consists of 14 residues. CDR3 nucleotides: TGTGCCAGCCGGAGGGGCCCCGGCCACTATGGCTACACCTTC. The encoded protein is CASRRGPGHYGYTF.

This clonotype appeared many times. The rearrangement links TRBV6-5 to TRBJ2-7, with 10 nucleotides matching TRBD2. The CDR3 totals 15 residues. The trim removed 0 bases at V and 2 bases at J, leaving 1 base unmatched. Looked up from germline, CDR1 is MNHEY and CDR2 is SVGAGI. The DNA for the CDR3 is TGTGCCAGCAGTTACTCGAGCGGGGGGGCCTACGAGCAGTACTTC. Translated, it gives CASSYSSGGAYEQYF.

This clonotype was counted a few times. V is TRBV20-1 and J is TRBJ2-4; D gene unclear. The length of the CDR3 is 15 residues. V was cut by 3 bases and J by 3 bases, with 15 bases left in between. Germline V gives CDR1 DFQATT, CDR2 SNEGSKA (reference sequence). Here the CDR3 reads CSARGDSVDKNIQYF. Written as DNA, the CDR3 is TGCAGTGCTAGGGGCGACTCAGTAGACAAAAACATTCAGTACTTC.

This clonotype came up a few times. The CDR3 reads CAISQGSTDTQYF. CDR3 coding DNA: TGTGCCATCAGTCAGGGGAGCACAGATACGCAGTATTTT. This sequence joins TRBV10-3 and TRBJ2-3, with D perhaps TRBD1 (6 bases). V was clipped by 5 bases and J by 0 bases, with 6 bases between them. The length of the CDR3 is 13 residues. CDR1 is ENHRY, CDR2 SYGVKD, per germline.

This clonotype was seen many times. The chain's CDR3 is CASSEVGGDLYEQYF. CDR3 nucleotides: TGTGCCAGCAGTGAAGTAGGAGGGGATCTCTACGAGCAGTACTTC. The chain combines TRBV6-1 with TRBJ2-7, with a tentative D call TRBD2 (6 bases). V was pared by 1 base and J by 3 bases, with 13 bases between. In germline, CDR1 is MNHNS, CDR2 SASEGT. The CDR3 is made up of 15 amino acids.

The J gene is TRBJ2-2, the V gene TRBV4-1; maybe TRBD2 (6 bases). Germline V gives CDR1 MGHRA, CDR2 YSYEKL. The CDR3 contains 15 residues. The V and J ends lost 0 bases and 1 base respectively, with 6 bases between them. CDR3 nucleotides: TGCGCCAGCAGCCAAGACGGGGGGAACACCGGGGAGCTGTTTTTT. Translated, it gives CASSQDGGNTGELFF.

Many counts were recorded for this clonotype. The chain links TRBV11-2 to TRBJ1-5; D possibly corresponds to TRBD1 (5 bases). This CDR3 is 13 amino acids long. From germline, CDR1 is SGHAT and CDR2 FQNNGV. V was clipped by 4 bases and J by 7 bases, with 11 bases between them. CDR3 nucleotides: TGTGCCAGCAGCTCGCAAGGGGTCCAGCCCCAGCATTTT. Protein sequence: CASSSQGVQPQHF. The entire variable domain, with the rest obtained from reference TRBV11-2 and TRBJ1-5, is as follows: EAGVAQSPRYKIIEKRQSVAFWCNPISGHATLYWYQQILGQGPKLLIQFQNNGVVDDSQLPKDRFSAERLKGVDSTLKIQPAKLEDSAVYLCASSSQGVQPQHFGDGTRLSIL.

This clonotype was recorded at least ten times. The V call is TRBV7-9, the J call TRBJ2-3; no clear D. The CDR3 is 17 amino acids. Trimming stripped 2 bases from V and 3 bases from J, with 18 bases between. From germline, CDR1 is SEHNR and CDR2 FQNEAQ (reference sequence). The CDR3 coding sequence is TGTGCCAGCAGCTTACTCAGGTCCCCGGTGGGTACAGATACGCAGTATTTT. Residues: CASSLLRSPVGTDTQYF.

J is TRBJ2-5 and V is TRBV7-2; TRBD2 agrees at 12 bases. The CDR3 sequence is 19 residues long. Trimming removed 5 bases from V and 3 bases from J; junction bases left unmatched: 16. Germline-derived CDR1 and CDR2 are SGHTA and FQGNSA. The CDR3 DNA reads TGTGCCAGCAGCGAAGGGAGGACTAGCGGGGTAGGGAAGAAAGAGACCCAGTACTTC. Translating it yields CASSEGRTSGVGKKETQYF.

In its sample, this clonotype was seen a few times. This sequence joins TRBV20-1 and TRBJ1-2, with 7 bases fitting TRBD1. Per the germline V gene, CDR1 is DFQATT and CDR2 is SNEGSKA (reference sequence). The J segment lost 6 bases and the V segment lost 0 bases, leaving 10 bases of the junction unmatched. The CDR3 is made up of 15 amino acids. The CDR3 spells CSARDRPGTADGYTF. CDR3 sequence (DNA): TGCAGTGCTAGAGATCGACCCGGGACAGCTGATGGCTACACCTTC.

The rearrangement uses TRBV14 and TRBJ1-1, with no clear D. V lost 0 bases and J 0 bases, leaving 11 bases between the germline ends. The CDR3 is made up of 16 amino acids. Per germline, CDR1 SGHDN and CDR2 FVKESK. The CDR3 DNA is TGTGCCAGCAGCCAAGATAAAGGGCTCATGAACACTGAAGCTTTCTTT. The encoded protein is CASSQDKGLMNTEAFF.

This clonotype came up a few times. The V call is TRBV18, the J call TRBJ1-4; 8 bases map to TRBD1. The germline gives CDR1 KGHSH, CDR2 LQKENI. The junction had 1 base not matched to a gene; V was cut back by 1 base and J by 3 bases. The CDR3 sequence is 15 residues long. The CDR3 loop reads CASSPRTGSNEKLFF. CDR3 nucleotide sequence: TGTGCCAGCTCACCACGGACAGGGTCTAATGAAAAACTGTTTTTT. The variable domain in full, completed from reference TRBV18 and TRBJ1-4, reads NAGVMQNPRHLVRRRGQEARLRCSPMKGHSHVYWYRQLPEEGLKFMVYLQKENIIDESGMPKERFSAEFPKEGPSILRIQQVVRGDSAAYFCASSPRTGSNEKLFFGSGTQLSVL.